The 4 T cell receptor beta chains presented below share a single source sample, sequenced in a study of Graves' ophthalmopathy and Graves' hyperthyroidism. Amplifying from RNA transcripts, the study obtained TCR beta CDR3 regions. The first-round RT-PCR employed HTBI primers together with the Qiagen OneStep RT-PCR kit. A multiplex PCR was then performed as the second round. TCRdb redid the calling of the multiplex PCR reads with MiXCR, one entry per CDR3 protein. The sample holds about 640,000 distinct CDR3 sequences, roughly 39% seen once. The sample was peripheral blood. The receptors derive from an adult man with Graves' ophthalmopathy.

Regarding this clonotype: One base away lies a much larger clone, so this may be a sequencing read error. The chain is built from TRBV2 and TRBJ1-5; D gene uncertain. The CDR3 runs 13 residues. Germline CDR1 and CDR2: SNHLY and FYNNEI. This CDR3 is CASCERESQPQHF. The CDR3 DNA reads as TGTGCCAGCTGTGAACGGGAAAGTCAGCCCCAGCATTTT.

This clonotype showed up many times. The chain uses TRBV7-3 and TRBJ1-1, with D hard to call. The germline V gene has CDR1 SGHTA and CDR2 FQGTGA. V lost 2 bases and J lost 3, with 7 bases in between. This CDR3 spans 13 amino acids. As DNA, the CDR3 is TGTGCCAGCAGCTTATCAGACTACACTGAAGCTTTCTTT. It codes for CASSLSDYTEAFF.

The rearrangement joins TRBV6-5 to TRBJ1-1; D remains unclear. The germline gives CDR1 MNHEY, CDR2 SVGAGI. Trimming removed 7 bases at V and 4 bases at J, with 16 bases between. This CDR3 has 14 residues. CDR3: CASNVRGSGTEAFF. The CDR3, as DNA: TGTGCCAGCAACGTGCGGGGATCGGGCACTGAAGCTTTCTTT.

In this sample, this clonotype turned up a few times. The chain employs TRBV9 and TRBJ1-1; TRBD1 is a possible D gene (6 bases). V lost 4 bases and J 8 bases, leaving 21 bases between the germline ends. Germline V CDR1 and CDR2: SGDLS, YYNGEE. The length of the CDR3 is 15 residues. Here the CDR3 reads CASSQDQGLGGEAFF. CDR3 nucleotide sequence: TGTGCCAGCAGCCAAGATCAGGGGCTTGGGGGGGAAGCTTTCTTT.